Reported below is one T cell receptor beta chain. Antigen: not known. V was cut by 0 bases and J by 8 bases, with 14 bases left in between. This CDR3 spans 14 amino acids. Germline CDR1 reads SGHNT; CDR2 reads YYREEE (reference sequence). Using immunoSEQ multiplex PCR, the repertoire was profiled, and TCRdb retains in-frame clones only, with some absent. The sample contains about 110,000 clones, around 90% of which appear only once. The data were taken from a study of T cell responses to AZD1222 COVID-19 vaccine. The study's findings and limits: Two doses of AZD1222 preceded a rise in Spike-specific TCR breadth and depth.

The clonotype was recovered from an adult in good health. The rearrangement uses TRBV5-4 and TRBJ1-2; D remains ambiguous. The sequenced sample was peripheral blood, obtained on day 0 of MenACWY control vaccination. The CDR3 sequence is CASSLEARQGGYTF. As DNA, the CDR3 is TGTGCCAGCAGCTTGGAGGCCCGTCAAGGGGGCTACACCTTC.